This TCR beta chain was identified in a study of CD8 T cells in Susac syndrome. The CDR3 spans 15 residues. From germline, CDR1 is SNHLY and CDR2 FYNNEI. V lost 5 bases to trimming and J lost 8 bases; unmatched junction nucleotides: 14. TEMRA cells underwent FACS enrichment and CD8+ and CD4+ T cells underwent negative isolation. Reverse transcription used about 0.45 to 1 ug RNA and random hexamers. The authors amplified TCR beta CDR3 across 54 Vbeta and 13 Jbeta using immunoSEQ multiplex PCR. TCRdb recomputed calls from the immunoSEQ multiplex PCR reads with MiXCR, one row per CDR3 protein. This table holds 160,000 or so distinct CDR3 sequences, 85% to 95% found once.

Sequences were obtained from CD4+ T cells from PBMCs. The sequence came from a human donor in good health. V and J are TRBV2 and TRBJ1-2; TRBD1 aligns across 7 bases. The CDR3 region is CASSSAPGTAWGYTF. The CDR3 DNA follows: TGTGCCAGCAGTTCTGCACCCGGGACAGCGTGGGGCTACACCTTC.